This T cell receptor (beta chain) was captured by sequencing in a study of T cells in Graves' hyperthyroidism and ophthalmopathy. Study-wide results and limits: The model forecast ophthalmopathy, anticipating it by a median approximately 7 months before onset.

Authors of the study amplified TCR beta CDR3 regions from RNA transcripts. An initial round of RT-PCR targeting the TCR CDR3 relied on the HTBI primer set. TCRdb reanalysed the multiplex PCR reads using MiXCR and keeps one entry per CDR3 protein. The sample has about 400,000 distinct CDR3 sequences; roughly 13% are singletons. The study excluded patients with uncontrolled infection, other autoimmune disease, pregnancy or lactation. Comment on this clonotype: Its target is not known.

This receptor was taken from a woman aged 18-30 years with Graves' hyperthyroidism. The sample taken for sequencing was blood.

The CDR3: CASSHRALAYEQFF. CDR3 DNA sequence: TGTGCCAGCAGTCACAGGGCTTTGGCGTATGAGCAGTTCTTC. The chain has TRBV6-1 and TRBJ2-1, with D tentatively TRBD1 (6 bases). The V end was cut by 5 bases, the J end by 8 bases, with 16 bases between. Germline V gene sequence: CDR1 MNHNS, CDR2 SASEGT. CDR3 size: 14 residues.